A single sample is the source of the 9 T cell receptor beta chains below, sequenced in a study of T cell responses to AZD1222 COVID-19 vaccine. The table came from immunoSEQ multiplex PCR; TCRdb's copy has only in-frame clones and leaves some out. The top ten clones hold about 4.3% of a sample with 150,000 to 200,000 clones, about 87% of them seen once. Sequencing was performed on peripheral blood, taken 28 days after the second dose of the MenACWY control vaccine. These TCRs come from an adult who received the MenACWY meningococcal vaccine as a control.

This chain joins TRBV10-1 and TRBJ2-1, with 10 bases aligning to TRBD2. Per germline, CDR1 WNHNN and CDR2 SYGVQD (reference sequence). The V segment lost 2 bases and the J segment 4 bases; nucleotides outside the gene matches: 2. CDR3 length equals 15 residues. In DNA form, the CDR3 reads TGCGCCAGCAGTGAGGCTAGCGGGGGATACAATGAGCAGTTCTTC. It is translated as CASSEASGGYNEQFF.

The chain's CDR3 is CASSSEQSRGSPLHF. CDR3 DNA sequence: TGTGCCAGCAGCTCGGAACAGTCTCGGGGGTCACCCCTCCACTTT. The V gene is TRBV7-9, the J gene TRBJ1-6, with D possibly matching TRBD1 (5 bases). The CDR3 length is 15 residues. Germline V gives CDR1 SEHNR, CDR2 FQNEAQ (reference sequence). V lost 4 bases and J lost 10, with 17 bases in between.

The J gene is TRBJ2-3, the V gene TRBV29-1, with no clear D. Germline CDR1 is SQVTM and CDR2 is ANQGSEA. Between the trimmed V and J ends, which lost 6 bases and 4 bases, there was a span of 20 bases. The CDR3 has 15 residues. Here the CDR3 DNA reads TGCAGCGTCGCTAACGCAAGGGTCGGCCCAGATACGCAGTATTTT. It specifies CSVANARVGPDTQYF.

This clone was seen a single time. The CDR3 spells CASSLDGSSYNEQFF. The CDR3 nucleotides are TGTGCCAGCAGCTTGGACGGGAGCTCCTACAATGAGCAGTTCTTC. This chain uses TRBV11-3 with TRBJ2-1, with D tentatively TRBD2 (6 bases). Trimming removed 3 bases at V and 0 bases at J, with 9 bases between. CDR3 length: 15 amino acids. Per germline, CDR1 SGHNT and CDR2 YENEEA.

V gene TRBV25-1 combines with J gene TRBJ1-2; D gene ambiguous. Germline CDR1 reads MGHDK; CDR2 reads SYGVNS. This CDR3 contains 12 residues. Trimming took off 5 bases at V and 8 bases at J, with 12 bases between the two ends. The CDR3 DNA follows: TGTGCCAGCAGTCTGACCGTTGGGGGCTACACCTTC. This gives the protein CASSLTVGGYTF.

This clone showed up many times. The rearrangement links TRBV5-6 to TRBJ2-3, with 7 bases matching TRBD2. The trim removed 0 bases at V and 3 bases at J, leaving 13 bases unmatched. CDR3 length equals 18 residues. The germline CDR1 and CDR2 sequences are SGHDT and YYEEEE. The CDR3 DNA reads TGTGCCAGCAGCTTGGCTTCGGGAGTATGGGGACTAACAGATACGCAGTATTTT. Translating gives CASSLASGVWGLTDTQYF.

This chain joins TRBV29-1 and TRBJ2-7; no firm D call. Germline V CDR1 and CDR2: SQVTM, ANQGSEA. Between the trimmed V and J ends, which lost 4 bases and 6 bases, there was a span of 22 bases. The CDR3 extends over 15 amino acids. CDR3 nucleotides: TGCAGCGTTGTACCGCTAGTCGCGCAGCCCTCCGAGCAGTACTTC. Translation: CSVVPLVAQPSEQYF.

The J gene is TRBJ1-2, the V gene TRBV5-6, with D maybe TRBD1 (5 bases). This CDR3 is built from 14 residues. V lost 1 base and J lost 2, with 9 bases in between. Germline CDR1 SGHDT, CDR2 YYEEEE. CDR3 bases: TGTGCCAGCAGCTTGCGGGACGGGAACTATGGCTACACCTTC. Translated: CASSLRDGNYGYTF.

This clone was recorded once. The genes are TRBV18 and TRBJ1-1; D is unclear. CDR1 is KGHSH, CDR2 LQKENI, per germline. The ends were cut back, 2 bases at V and 0 bases at J, with 10 bases in the middle. The CDR3 loop spans 15 amino acids. The CDR3 protein is CASSPLGDMNTEAFF. As DNA, the CDR3 is TGTGCCAGCTCACCATTGGGAGACATGAACACTGAAGCTTTCTTT.